This TCR beta chain was sequenced in a study of blood T cell repertoires in COVID-19. Study summary: COVID-19 samples collected from the United States, Italy and Spain covered acute and convalescent phases. T cells, B-cell-depleted T cells, or PBMCs supplied cDNA or gDNA.

In the original workflow: Amplification of reference gene primers was used by the study to estimate nucleated cell counts. TCRdb's table, derived via immunoSEQ multiplex PCR, lists solely in-frame clones and lacks some. V, J and clone size derive from that table, while D and trimming were established from the DNA sequence. The table has around 140,000 clones, 84% seen once; the top ten hold 2% to 3%. V was pared by 3 bases and J by 2 bases, with 7 bases of the junction left unmatched. CDR3 length equals 15 residues. In germline, CDR1 is LNHNV, CDR2 YYDKDF (reference sequence). Cohorts were determined from participant-reported clinical history.

The clonotype originates from a man between 35 and 55 years old with acute COVID-19. Material: PBMCs or T cells enriched from blood (not recorded which). V is TRBV15 and J is TRBJ2-7; the match to TRBD1 covers 7 bases. CDR3 in amino acids: CATSSGATGTYEQYF. Written as DNA, the CDR3 is TGTGCCACCAGCAGTGGGGCGACAGGGACCTACGAGCAGTACTTC. The full variable domain, in which reference TRBV15 and TRBJ2-7 provide the parts outside the CDR3, is DAMVIQNPRYQVTQFGKPVTLSCSQTLNHNVMYWYQQKSSQAPKLLFHYYDKDFNNEADTPDNFQSRRPNTSFCFLDIRSPGLGDTAMYLCATSSGATGTYEQYFGPGTRLTVT.